This T cell receptor (beta chain) stems from a study of naive and memory T cell subsets. V shed 3 bases and J 4 bases; nucleotides not matched to a gene: 6. The CDR3 runs 15 residues. CDR1 is KGHSH, CDR2 LQKENI, per germline. The beta constant-region primer was an equimolar mix of two oligonucleotides covering TRBC1 and TRBC2. TCRdb analysed the UMI-ligation and nested PCR reads with MiXCR anew, one entry per CDR3 protein. The sample comprises roughly 98,000 distinct CDR3 sequences, roughly 7% of which are singletons, and 1.6% rests with the top ten. The sequencing sample was made of central memory CD4+ T cells from blood. The clonotype comes from a human donor in good health. The chain joins TRBV18 to TRBJ2-7; TRBD2 matches at 10 bases. This CDR3 reads CASSPSSGRKYEQYF. The CDR3 coding sequence is TGTGCCAGCTCACCTTCTAGCGGGAGAAAGTACGAGCAGTACTTC.